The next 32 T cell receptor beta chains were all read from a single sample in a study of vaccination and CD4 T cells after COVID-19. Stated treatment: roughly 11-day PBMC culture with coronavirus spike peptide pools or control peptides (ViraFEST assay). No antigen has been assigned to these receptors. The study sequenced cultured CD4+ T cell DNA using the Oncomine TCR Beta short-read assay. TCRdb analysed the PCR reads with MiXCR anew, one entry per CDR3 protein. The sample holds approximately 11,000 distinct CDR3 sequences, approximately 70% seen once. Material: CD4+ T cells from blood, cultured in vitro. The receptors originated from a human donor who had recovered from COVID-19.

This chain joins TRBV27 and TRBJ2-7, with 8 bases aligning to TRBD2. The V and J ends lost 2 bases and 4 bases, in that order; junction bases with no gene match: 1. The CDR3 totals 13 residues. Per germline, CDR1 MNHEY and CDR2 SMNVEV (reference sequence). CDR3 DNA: TGTGCCAGCAGTTTACGGGAGGGGTACGAGCAGTACTTC. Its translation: CASSLREGYEQYF.

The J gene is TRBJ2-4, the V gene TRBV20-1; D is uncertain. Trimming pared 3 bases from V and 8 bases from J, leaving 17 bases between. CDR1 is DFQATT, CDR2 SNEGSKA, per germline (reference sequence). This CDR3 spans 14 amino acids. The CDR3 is CSARDARGSDIQYF. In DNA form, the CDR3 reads TGCAGTGCTAGGGATGCCCGAGGTTCGGACATTCAGTACTTC.

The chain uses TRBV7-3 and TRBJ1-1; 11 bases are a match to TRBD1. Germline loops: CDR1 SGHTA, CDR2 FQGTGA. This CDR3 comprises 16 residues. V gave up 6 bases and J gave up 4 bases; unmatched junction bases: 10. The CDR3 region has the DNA TGTGCCAGCAGACACGGGACAGGGGGATTTGGCACTGAAGCTTTCTTT. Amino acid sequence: CASRHGTGGFGTEAFF.

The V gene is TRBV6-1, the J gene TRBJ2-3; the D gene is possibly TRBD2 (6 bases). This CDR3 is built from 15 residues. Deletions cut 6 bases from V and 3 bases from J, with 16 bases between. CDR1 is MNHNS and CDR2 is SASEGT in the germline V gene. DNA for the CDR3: TGTGCCAGCAGAATACTAGGAGGGGCAACAGATACGCAGTATTTT. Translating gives CASRILGGATDTQYF.

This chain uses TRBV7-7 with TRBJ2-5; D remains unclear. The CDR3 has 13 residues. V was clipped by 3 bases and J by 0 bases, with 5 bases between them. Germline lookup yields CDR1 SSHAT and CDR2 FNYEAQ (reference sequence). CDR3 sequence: CASSFTHQETQYF. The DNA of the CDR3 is TGTGCCAGCAGCTTTACGCACCAAGAGACCCAGTACTTC.

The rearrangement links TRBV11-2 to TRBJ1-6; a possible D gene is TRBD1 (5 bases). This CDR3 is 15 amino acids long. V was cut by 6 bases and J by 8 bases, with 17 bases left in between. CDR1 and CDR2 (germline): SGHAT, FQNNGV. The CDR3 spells CASRIPGTAYSPLHF. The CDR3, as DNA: TGTGCCAGCAGGATACCCGGGACCGCCTATTCACCCCTCCACTTT.

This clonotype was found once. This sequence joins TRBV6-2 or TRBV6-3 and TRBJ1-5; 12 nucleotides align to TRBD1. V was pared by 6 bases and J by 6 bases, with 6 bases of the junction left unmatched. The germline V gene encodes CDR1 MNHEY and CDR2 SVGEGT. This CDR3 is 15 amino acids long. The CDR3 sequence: CASRRDRGQGQPQHF. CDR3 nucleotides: TGTGCCAGCAGGAGGGACAGGGGGCAGGGTCAGCCCCAGCATTTT.

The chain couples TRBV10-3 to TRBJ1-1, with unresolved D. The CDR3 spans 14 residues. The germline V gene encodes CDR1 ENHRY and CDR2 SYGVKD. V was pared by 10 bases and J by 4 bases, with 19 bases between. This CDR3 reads CATTGRPEGTEAFF. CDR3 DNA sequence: TGTGCCACCACGGGCCGCCCTGAGGGCACTGAAGCTTTCTTT.

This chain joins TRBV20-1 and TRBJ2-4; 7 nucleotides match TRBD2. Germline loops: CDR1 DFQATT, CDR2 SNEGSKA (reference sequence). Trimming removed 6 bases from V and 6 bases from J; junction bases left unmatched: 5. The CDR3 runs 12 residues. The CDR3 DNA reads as TGCAGTGCACGAGCGGGGCCAAACATTCAGTACTTC. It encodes CSARAGPNIQYF.

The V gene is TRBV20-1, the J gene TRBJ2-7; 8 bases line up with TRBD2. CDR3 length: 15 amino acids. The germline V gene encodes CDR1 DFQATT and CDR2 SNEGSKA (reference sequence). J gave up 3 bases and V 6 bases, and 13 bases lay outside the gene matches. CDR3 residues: CSAPGGGSGRYEQYF. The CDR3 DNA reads TGCAGTGCACCCGGGGGGGGCAGCGGTCGCTACGAGCAGTACTTC.

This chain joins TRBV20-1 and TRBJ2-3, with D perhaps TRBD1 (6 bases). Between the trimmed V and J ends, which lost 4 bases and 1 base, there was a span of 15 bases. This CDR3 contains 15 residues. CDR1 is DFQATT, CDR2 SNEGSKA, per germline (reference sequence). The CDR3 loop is CSAISGARGTDTQYF. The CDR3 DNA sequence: TGCAGTGCTATCTCAGGGGCCCGGGGCACAGATACGCAGTATTTT.

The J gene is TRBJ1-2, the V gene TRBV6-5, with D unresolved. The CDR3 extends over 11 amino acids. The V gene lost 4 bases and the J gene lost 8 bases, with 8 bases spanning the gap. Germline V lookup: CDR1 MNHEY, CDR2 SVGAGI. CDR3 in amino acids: CASSSYMGYTF. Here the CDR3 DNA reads TGTGCCAGCAGTTCTTATATGGGCTACACCTTC.

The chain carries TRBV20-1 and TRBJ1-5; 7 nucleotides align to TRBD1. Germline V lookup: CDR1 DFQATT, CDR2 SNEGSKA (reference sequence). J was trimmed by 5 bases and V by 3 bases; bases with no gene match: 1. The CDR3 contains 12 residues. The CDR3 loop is CSARTGYQPQHF. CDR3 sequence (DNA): TGCAGTGCTAGGACAGGGTATCAGCCCCAGCATTTT.

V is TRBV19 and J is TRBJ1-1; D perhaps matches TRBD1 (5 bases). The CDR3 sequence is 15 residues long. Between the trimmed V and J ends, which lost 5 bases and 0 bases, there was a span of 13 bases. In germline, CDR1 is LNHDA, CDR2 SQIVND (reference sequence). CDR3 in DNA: TGTGCCAGTAGTCCTATGGGGCGGGTGAACACTGAAGCTTTCTTT. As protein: CASSPMGRVNTEAFF.

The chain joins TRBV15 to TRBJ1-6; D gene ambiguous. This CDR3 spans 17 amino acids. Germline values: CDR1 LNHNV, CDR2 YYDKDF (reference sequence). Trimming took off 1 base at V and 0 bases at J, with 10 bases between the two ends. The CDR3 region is CATSRGTLGSYNSPLHF. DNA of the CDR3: TGTGCCACCAGCAGAGGGACCCTAGGCTCCTATAATTCACCCCTCCACTTT.

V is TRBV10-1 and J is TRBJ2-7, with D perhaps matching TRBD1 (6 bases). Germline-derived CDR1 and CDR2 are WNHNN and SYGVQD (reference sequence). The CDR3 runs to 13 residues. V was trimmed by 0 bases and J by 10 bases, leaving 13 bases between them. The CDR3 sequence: CASSESSRGIQYF. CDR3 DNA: TGCGCCAGCAGTGAGTCGAGCAGGGGCATCCAGTACTTC.

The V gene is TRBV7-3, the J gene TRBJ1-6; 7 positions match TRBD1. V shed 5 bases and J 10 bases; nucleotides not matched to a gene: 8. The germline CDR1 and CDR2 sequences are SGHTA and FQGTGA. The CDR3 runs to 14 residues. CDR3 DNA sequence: TGTGCCAGCAGCCGGGGACAGTCGGAATCACCCCTCCACTTT. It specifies CASSRGQSESPLHF.

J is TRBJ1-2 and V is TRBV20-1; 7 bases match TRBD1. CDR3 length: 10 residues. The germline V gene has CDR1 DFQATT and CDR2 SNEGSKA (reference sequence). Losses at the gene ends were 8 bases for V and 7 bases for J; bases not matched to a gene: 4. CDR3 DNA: TGCAGTAGAGGGGGCTCTGGCTACACCTTC. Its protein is CSRGGSGYTF.

The CDR3 loop reads CASSFRGIRNQPQHF. CDR3 in DNA: TGTGCCAGCAGTTTCCGGGGTATCAGAAATCAGCCCCAGCATTTT. The chain couples TRBV28 to TRBJ1-5; D not certain. Germline V CDR1 and CDR2: MDHEN, SYDVKM. The CDR3 runs to 15 residues. The V gene lost 3 bases and the J gene lost 4 bases, with 13 bases spanning the gap.

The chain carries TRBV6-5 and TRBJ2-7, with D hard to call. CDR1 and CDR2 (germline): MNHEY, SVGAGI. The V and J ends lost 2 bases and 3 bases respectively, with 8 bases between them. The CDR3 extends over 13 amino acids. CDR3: CASSYRRDYEQYF. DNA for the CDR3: TGTGCCAGCAGTTACCGGCGAGACTACGAGCAGTACTTC.

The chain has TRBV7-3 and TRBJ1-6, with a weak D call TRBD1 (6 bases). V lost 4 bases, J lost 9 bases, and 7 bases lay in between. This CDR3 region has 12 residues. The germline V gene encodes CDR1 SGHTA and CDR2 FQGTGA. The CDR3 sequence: CASSYRASPLHF. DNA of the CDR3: TGTGCCAGCAGCTACAGGGCTTCACCCCTCCACTTT.

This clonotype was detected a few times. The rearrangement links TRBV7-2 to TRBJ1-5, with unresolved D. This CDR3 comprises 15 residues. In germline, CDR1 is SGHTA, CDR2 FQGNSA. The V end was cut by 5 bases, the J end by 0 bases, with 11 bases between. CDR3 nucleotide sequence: TGTGCCAGCAGCCAAAGACATAATAGCAATCAGCCCCAGCATTTT. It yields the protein CASSQRHNSNQPQHF.

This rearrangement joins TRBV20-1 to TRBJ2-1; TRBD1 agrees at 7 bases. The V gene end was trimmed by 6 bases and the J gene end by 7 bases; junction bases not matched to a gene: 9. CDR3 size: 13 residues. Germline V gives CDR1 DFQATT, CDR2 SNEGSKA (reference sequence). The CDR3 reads CSANSPGGNEQFF. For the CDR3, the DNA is TGCAGTGCCAATTCCCCAGGGGGAAATGAGCAGTTCTTC.

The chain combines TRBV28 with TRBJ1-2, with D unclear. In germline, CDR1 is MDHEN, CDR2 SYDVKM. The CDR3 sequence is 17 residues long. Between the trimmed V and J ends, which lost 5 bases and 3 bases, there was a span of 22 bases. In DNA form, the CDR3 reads TGTGCCAGCAGTGGCTACGGGCAGGATCGGGAGTACTATGGCTACACCTTC. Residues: CASSGYGQDREYYGYTF.

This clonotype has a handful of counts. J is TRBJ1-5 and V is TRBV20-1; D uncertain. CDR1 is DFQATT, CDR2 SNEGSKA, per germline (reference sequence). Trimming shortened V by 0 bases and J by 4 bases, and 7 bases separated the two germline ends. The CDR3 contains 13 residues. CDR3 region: CSARDAPNQPQHF. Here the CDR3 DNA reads TGCAGTGCTAGAGATGCCCCTAATCAGCCCCAGCATTTT.

The CDR3, as DNA: TGTGCCAGCAGTTACTCGTGGGGGGCCAACGAACGGGCTGAAGCTTTCTTT. Amino acid sequence: CASSYSWGANERAEAFF. The genes are TRBV6-5 and TRBJ1-1; D possibly corresponds to TRBD1 (6 bases). The V and J ends lost 0 bases and 6 bases respectively, with 20 bases between them. CDR3 length equals 17 residues. Looked up from germline, CDR1 is MNHEY and CDR2 is SVGAGI.

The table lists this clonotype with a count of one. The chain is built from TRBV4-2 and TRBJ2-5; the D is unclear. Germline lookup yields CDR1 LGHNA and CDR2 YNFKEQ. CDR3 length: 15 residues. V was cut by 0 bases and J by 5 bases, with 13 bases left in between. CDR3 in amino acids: CASSQDRSERETQYF. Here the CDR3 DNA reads TGTGCCAGCAGCCAAGATCGGTCAGAGAGGGAGACCCAGTACTTC.

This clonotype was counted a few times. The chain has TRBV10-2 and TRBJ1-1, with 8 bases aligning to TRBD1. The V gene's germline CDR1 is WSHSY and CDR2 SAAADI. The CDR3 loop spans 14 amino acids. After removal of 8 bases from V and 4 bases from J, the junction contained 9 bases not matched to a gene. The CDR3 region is CASQRPGQGTEAFF. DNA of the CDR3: TGCGCCAGCCAACGGCCAGGACAGGGCACTGAAGCTTTCTTT.

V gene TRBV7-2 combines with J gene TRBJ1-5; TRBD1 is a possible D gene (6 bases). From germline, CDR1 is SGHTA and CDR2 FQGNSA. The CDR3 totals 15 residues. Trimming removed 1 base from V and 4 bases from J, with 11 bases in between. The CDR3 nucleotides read TGTGCCAGCAGCTTAGTGGGAACAGGGAATCAGCCCCAGCATTTT. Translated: CASSLVGTGNQPQHF.

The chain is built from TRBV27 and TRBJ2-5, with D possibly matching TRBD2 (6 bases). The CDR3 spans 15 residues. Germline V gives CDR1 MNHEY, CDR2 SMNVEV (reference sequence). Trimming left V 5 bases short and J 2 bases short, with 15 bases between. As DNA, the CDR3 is TGTGCCAGCAGTAACCAGGGACTGGGACAAGAGACCCAGTACTTC. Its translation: CASSNQGLGQETQYF.

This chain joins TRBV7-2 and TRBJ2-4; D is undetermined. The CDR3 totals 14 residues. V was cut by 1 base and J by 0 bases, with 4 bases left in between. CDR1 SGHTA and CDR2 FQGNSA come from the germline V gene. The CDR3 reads CASSLGTAKNIQYF. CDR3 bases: TGTGCCAGCAGCTTAGGTACAGCCAAAAACATTCAGTACTTC.

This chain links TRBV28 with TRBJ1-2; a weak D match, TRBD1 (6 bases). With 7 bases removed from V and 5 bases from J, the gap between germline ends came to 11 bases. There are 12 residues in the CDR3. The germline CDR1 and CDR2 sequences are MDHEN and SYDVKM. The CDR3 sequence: CASTGTFYGYTF. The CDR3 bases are TGTGCCAGCACCGGGACATTTTATGGCTACACCTTC.